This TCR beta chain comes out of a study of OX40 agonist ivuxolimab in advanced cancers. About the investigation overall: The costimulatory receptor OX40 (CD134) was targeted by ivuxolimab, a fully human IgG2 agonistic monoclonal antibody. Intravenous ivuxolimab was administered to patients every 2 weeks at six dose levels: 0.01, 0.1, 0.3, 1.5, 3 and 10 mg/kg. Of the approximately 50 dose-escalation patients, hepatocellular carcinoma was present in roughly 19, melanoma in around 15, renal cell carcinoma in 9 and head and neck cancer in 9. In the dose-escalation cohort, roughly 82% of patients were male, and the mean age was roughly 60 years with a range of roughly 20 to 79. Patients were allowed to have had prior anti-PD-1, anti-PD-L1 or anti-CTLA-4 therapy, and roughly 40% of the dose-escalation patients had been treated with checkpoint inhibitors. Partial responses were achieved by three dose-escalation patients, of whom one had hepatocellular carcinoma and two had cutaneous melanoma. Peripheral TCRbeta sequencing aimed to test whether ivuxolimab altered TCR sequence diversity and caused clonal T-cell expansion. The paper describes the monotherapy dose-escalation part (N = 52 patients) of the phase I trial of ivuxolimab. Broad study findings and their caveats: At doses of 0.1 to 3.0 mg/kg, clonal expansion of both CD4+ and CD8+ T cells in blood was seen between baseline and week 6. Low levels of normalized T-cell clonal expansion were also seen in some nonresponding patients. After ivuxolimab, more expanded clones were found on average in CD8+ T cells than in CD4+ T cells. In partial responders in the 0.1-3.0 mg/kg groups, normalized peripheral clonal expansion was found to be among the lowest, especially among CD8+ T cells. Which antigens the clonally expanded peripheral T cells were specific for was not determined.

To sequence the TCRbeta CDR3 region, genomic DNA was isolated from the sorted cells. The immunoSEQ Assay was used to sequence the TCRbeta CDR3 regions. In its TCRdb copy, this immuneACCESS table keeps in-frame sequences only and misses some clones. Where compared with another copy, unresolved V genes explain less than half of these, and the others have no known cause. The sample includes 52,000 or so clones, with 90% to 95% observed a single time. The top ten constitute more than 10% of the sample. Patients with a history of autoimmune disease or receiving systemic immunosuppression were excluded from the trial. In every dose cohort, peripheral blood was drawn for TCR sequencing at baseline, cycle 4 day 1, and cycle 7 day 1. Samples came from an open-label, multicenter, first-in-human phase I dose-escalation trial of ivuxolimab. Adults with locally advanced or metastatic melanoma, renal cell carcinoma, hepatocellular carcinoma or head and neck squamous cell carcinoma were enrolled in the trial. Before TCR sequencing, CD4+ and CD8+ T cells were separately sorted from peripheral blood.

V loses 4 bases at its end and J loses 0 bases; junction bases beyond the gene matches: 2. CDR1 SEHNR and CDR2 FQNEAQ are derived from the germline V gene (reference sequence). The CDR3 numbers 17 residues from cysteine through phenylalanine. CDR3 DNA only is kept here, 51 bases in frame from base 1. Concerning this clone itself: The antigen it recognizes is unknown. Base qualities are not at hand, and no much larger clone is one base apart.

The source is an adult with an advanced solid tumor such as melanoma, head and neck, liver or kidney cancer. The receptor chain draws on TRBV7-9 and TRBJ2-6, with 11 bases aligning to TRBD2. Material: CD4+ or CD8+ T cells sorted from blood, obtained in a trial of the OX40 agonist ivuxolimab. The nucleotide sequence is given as TGTGCCAGCAGCTCGACTAGCGGGGACTCTGGGGCCAACGTCCTGACTTTC. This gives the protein CASSSTSGDSGANVLTF.